This entry is about one T cell receptor beta chain. This specimen belongs to a study of control samples from healthy donors and cancer patients. The assay was immunoSEQ multiplex PCR, and TCRdb's table has in-frame clones only and misses some. The sample has more than 75,000 clones; roughly 84% are singletons. The CDR3 is 15 residues long. Germline lookup yields CDR1 SGHTS and CDR2 YDEGEE. The V end was cut by 2 bases, the J end by 2 bases, with 11 bases between. This chain joins TRBV5-8 and TRBJ1-3, with D possibly being TRBD1 (6 bases). The material sequenced was PBMCs. The clonotype was recovered from a man between 65 and 79 years old with lung cancer. CDR3 region: CASSFGRGAGNTIYF. The CDR3 DNA sequence: TGTGCCAGCAGCTTTGGCAGGGGCGCTGGAAACACCATATATTTT. Filled out from reference TRBV5-8 and TRBJ1-3, the complete variable domain reads EAGVTQSPTHLIKTRGQQATLRCSPISGHTSVYWYQQALGLGLQFLLWYDEGEERNRGNFPPRFSGRQFPNYSSELNVNALELEDSALYLCASSFGRGAGNTIYFGEGSWLTVV.